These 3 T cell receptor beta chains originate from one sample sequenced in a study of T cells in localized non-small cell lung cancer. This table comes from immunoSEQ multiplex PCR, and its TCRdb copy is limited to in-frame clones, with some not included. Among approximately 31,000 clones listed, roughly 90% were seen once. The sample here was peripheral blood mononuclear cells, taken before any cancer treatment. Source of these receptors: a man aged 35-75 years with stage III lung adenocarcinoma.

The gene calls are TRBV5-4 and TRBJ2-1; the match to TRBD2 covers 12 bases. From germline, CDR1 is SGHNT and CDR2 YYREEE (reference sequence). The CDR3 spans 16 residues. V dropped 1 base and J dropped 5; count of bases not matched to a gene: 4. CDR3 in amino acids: CASSLPGLAGNNEQFF. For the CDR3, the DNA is TGTGCCAGCAGCTTGCCAGGACTAGCGGGGAACAATGAGCAGTTCTTC.

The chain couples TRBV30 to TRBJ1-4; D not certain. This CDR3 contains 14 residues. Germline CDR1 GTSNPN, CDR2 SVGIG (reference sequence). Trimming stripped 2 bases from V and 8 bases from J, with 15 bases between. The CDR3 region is CAWSSGLRGEKLFF. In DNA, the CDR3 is TGTGCCTGGAGTAGCGGACTCCGAGGGGAAAAACTGTTTTTT.

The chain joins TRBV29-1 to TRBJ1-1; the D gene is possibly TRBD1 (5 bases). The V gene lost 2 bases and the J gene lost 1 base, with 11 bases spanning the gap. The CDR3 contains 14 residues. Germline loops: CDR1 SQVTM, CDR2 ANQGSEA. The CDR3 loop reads CSVENRPGNTEAFF. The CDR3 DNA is TGCAGCGTTGAAAACAGGCCCGGGAACACTGAAGCTTTCTTT.